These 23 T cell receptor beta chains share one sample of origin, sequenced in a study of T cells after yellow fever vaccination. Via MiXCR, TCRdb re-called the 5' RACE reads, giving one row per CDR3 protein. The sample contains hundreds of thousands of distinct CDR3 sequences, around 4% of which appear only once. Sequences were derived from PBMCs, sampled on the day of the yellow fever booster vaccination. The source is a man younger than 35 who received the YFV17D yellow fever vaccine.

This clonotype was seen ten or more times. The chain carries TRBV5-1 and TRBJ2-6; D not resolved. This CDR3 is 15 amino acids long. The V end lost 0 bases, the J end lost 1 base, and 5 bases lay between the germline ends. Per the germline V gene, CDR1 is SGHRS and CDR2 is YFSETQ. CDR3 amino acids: CASSLVVSGANVLTF. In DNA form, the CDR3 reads TGCGCCAGCAGCTTGGTAGTGTCTGGGGCCAACGTCCTGACTTTC. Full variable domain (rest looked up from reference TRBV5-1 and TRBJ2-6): KAGVTQTPRYLIKTRGQQVTLSCSPISGHRSVSWYQQTPGQGLQFLFEYFSETQRNKGNFPGRFSGRQFSNSRSEMNVSTLELGDSALYLCASSLVVSGANVLTFGAGSRLTVL.

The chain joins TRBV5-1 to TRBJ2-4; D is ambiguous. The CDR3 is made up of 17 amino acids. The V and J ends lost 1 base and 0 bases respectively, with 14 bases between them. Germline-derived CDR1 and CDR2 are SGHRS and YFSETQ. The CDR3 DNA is TGCGCCAGCAGCTTGAATGGAGAACCACTAGCCAAAAACATTCAGTACTTC. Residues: CASSLNGEPLAKNIQYF.

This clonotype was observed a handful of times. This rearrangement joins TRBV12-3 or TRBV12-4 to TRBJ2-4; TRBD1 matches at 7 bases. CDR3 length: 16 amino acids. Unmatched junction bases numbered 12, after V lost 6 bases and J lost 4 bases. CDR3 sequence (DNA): TGTGCCAGCAGCGCTCGGGACAGCTCAATTAAAAACATTCAGTACTTC. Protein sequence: CASSARDSSIKNIQYF.

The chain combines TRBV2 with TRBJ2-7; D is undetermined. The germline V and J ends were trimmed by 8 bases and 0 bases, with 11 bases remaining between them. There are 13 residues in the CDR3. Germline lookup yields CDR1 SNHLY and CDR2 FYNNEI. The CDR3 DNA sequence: TGTGCCAGCGTGGGGTCGGACTCCTACGAGCAGTACGTC. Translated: CASVGSDSYEQYV.

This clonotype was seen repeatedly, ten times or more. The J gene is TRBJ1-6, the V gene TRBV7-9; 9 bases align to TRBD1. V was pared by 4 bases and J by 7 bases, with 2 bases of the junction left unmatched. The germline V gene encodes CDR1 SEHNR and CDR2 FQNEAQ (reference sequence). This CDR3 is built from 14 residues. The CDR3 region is CASSWTGDNSPLHF. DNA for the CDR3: TGTGCCAGCAGCTGGACAGGGGACAATTCACCCCTCCACTTT.

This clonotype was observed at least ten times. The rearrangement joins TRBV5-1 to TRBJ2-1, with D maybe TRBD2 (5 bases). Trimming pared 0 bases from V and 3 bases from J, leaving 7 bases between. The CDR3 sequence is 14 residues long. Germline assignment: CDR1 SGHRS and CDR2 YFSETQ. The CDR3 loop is CASSLAEGYNEQFF. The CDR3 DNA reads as TGCGCCAGCAGCTTGGCAGAGGGCTACAATGAGCAGTTCTTC.

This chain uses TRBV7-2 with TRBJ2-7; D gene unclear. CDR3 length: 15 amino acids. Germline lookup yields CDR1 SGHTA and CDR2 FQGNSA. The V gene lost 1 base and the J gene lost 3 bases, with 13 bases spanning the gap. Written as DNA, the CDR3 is TGTGCCAGCAGCTTAGATGGCAGCCCCGGCTACGAGCAGTACTTC. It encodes CASSLDGSPGYEQYF.

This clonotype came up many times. The CDR3 is CASSPTGTHYGYTF. The CDR3 nucleotides are TGTGCCAGCAGTCCTACAGGGACTCACTATGGCTACACCTTC. The rearrangement links TRBV7-3 to TRBJ1-2, with TRBD1 as a possible D gene (6 bases). V lost 6 bases and J lost 3, with 14 bases in between. Per the germline V gene, CDR1 is SGHTA and CDR2 is FQGTGA. This CDR3 has 14 amino acids.

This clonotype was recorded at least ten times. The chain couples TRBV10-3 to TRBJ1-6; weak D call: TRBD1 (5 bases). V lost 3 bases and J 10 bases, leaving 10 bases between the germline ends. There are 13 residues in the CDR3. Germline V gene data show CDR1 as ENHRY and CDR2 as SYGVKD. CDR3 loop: CAISDRGYSPLHF. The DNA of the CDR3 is TGTGCCATCAGTGATCGGGGCTACTCACCCCTCCACTTT.

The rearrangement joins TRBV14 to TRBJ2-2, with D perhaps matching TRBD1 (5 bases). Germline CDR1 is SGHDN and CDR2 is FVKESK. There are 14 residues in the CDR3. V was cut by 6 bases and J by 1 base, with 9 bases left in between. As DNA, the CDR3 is TGTGCCAGCAGACACACAGGGAACACCGGGGAGCTGTTTTTT. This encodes CASRHTGNTGELFF.

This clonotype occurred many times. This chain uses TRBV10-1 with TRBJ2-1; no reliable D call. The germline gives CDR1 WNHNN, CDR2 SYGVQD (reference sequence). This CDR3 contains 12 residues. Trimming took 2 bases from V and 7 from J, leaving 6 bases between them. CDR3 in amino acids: CASSESRNEQFF. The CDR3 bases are TGCGCCAGCAGTGAGAGCAGGAATGAGCAGTTCTTC.

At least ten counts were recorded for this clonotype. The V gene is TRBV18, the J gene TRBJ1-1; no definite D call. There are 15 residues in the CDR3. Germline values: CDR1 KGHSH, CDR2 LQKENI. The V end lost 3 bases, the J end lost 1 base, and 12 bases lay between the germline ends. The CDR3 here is CASSPMSTANTEAFF. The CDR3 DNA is TGTGCCAGCTCACCGATGTCAACAGCGAACACTGAAGCTTTCTTT. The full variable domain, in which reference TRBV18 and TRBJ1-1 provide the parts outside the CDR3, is NAGVMQNPRHLVRRRGQEARLRCSPMKGHSHVYWYRQLPEEGLKFMVYLQKENIIDESGMPKERFSAEFPKEGPSILRIQQVVRGDSAAYFCASSPMSTANTEAFFGQGTRLTVV.

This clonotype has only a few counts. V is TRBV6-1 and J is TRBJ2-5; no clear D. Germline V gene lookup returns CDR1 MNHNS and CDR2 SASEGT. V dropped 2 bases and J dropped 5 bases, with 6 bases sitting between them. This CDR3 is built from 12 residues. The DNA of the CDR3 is TGTGCCAGCAGTGAAATAGGCGAGACCCAGTACTTC. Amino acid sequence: CASSEIGETQYF.

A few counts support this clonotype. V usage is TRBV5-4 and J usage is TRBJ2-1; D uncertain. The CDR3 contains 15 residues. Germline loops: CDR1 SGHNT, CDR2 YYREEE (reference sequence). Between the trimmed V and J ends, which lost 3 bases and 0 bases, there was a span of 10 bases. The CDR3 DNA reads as TGTGCCAGCAGCTCATACCCCAGCTCCTACAATGAGCAGTTCTTC. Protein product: CASSSYPSSYNEQFF.

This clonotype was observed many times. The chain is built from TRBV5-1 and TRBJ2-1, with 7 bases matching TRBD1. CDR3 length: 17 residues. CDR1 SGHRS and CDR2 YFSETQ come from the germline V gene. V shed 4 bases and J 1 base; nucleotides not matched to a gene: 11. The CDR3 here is CASSLAPGQPSYNEQFF. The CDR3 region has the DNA TGCGCCAGCAGCCTAGCTCCGGGACAGCCTTCCTACAATGAGCAGTTCTTC.

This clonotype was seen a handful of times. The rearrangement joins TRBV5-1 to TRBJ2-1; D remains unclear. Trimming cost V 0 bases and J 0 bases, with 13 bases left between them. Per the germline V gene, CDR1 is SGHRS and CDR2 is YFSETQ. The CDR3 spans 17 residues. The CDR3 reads CASSLVGRISSYNEQFF. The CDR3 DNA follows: TGCGCCAGCAGCTTGGTAGGGCGGATCAGCTCCTACAATGAGCAGTTCTTC.

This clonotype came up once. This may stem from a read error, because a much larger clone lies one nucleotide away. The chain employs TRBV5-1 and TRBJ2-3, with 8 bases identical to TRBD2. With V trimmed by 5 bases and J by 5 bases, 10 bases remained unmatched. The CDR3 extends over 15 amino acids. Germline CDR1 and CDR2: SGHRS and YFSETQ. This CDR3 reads CASRGIERGRDTQYF. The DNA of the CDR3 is TGCGCCAGCAGGGGCATAGAGCGGGGGAGAGATACGCAGTATTTT.

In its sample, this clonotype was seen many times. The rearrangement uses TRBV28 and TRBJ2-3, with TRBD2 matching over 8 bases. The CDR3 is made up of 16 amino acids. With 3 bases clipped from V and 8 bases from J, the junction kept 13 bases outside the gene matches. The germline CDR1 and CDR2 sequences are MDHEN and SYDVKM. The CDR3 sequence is CASSFLELAGTSTQYF. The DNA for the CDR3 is TGTGCCAGCAGTTTCCTCGAGCTAGCGGGCACAAGTACGCAGTATTTT.

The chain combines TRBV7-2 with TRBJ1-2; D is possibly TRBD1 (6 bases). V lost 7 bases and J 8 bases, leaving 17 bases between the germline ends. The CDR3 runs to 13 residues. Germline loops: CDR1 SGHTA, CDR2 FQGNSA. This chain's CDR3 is CASTGALGAGYTF. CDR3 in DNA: TGTGCCAGCACGGGGGCATTGGGGGCCGGCTACACCTTC.

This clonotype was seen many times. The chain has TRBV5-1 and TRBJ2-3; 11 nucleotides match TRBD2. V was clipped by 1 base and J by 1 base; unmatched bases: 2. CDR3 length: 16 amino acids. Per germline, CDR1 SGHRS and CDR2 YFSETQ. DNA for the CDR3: TGCGCCAGCAGCTTGATACTAGCGGGGGGCACAGATACGCAGTATTTT. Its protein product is CASSLILAGGTDTQYF.

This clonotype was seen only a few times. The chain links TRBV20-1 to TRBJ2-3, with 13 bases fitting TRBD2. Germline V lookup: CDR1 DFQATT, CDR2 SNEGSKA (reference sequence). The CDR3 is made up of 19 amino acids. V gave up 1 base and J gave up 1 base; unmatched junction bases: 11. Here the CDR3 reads CSARVVGLAGYTGTDTQYF. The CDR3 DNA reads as TGCAGTGCTAGAGTCGTGGGACTAGCGGGGTACACGGGCACAGATACGCAGTATTTT.

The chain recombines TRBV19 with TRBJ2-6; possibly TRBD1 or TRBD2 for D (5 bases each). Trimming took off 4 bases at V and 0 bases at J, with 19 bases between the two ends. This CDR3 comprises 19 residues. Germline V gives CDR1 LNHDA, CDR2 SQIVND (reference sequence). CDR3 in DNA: TGTGCCAGTAGTACAATCGGGGAGCTTGGGGCCTCTGGGGCCAACGTCCTGACTTTC. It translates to CASSTIGELGASGANVLTF.

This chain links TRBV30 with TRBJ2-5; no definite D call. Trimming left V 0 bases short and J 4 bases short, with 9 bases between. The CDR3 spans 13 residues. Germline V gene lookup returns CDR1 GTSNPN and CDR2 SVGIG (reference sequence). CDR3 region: CAWSVRNRETQYF. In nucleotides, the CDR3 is TGTGCCTGGAGTGTAAGAAATAGAGAGACCCAGTACTTC.